This T cell receptor beta chain was sequenced in a study of T cell responses to AZD1222 COVID-19 vaccine. Study results and limitations: The study sampled repertoires only after the peak T cell response. Reportedly, nearly half of unique spike TCRs recognized epitopes outside B.1.351/B.1.1.7 mutations.

Notes on this clone: What it recognizes is unknown.

Germline-derived CDR1 and CDR2 are MDHEN and SYDVKM. The V gene end was trimmed by 2 bases and the J gene end by 7 bases; junction bases not matched to a gene: 8. The CDR3 runs 14 residues. The table came from immunoSEQ multiplex PCR; TCRdb's copy has only in-frame clones and leaves some out. The data hold about 170,000 clones, with about 87% observed a single time. The starting material was peripheral blood, obtained 28 days after the second dose of the MenACWY control vaccine. The V call is TRBV28, the J call TRBJ2-7; TRBD2 agrees at 7 bases. The receptor was isolated from an adult who received the MenACWY meningococcal vaccine as a control. CDR3 in amino acids: CASSLAGVLREQYF. In DNA, the CDR3 is TGTGCCAGCAGTTTAGCGGGAGTCTTGAGGGAGCAGTACTTC.